This is a list of T cell receptor beta chains from one sample in a study of vaccination and CD4 T cells after COVID-19. The antigens of these receptors remain unknown. TCRdb fed the PCR reads into MiXCR, producing one record per CDR3 protein. The sample has approximately 26,000 distinct CDR3 sequences, less than 65% seen once. The sample comprised CD4+ T cells from blood, cultured in vitro. These receptors originate from a human donor who had recovered from COVID-19. CDR3s include the opening cysteine and the closing phenylalanine or tryptophan. The order of the fields is D gene, J gene, V gene, clone size, CDR3 DNA, CDR3 protein. D genes are given only for firm matches. Size is stated for part of the rows, as once, few or many counts, or as a class when the clone is expanded.

- | TRBJ1-5 | TRBV7-2 | few | TGTGCCAGCAGCCAGAACAATCAGCCCCAGCATTTT | CASSQNNQPQHF
TRBD1 | TRBJ1-6 | TRBV6-2/TRBV6-3 | once | TGTGCCAGCTGGAAAACAGGGGAGTCGCGATCACCCCTCCACTTT | CASWKTGESRSPLHF
TRBD2 | TRBJ2-1 | TRBV20-1 | - | TGCAGTGCTAGAGGCGGACTAGCGATCCATGAGCAGTTCTTC | CSARGGLAIHEQFF
- | TRBJ2-2 | TRBV6-2/TRBV6-3 | - | TGTGCCAGCAATAAGAACACCGGGGAGCTGTTTTTT | CASNKNTGELFF
- | TRBJ1-3 | TRBV7-2 | - | TGTGCCAGCAGCTTAGTGTTTGGAGTCGCTGGAAACACCATATATTTT | CASSLVFGVAGNTIYF
TRBD1 | TRBJ1-3 | TRBV20-1 | - | TGCAGTGCTAGAGTTTCGTCGAGGGGGCCCCACTCTGGAAACACCATATATTTT | CSARVSSRGPHSGNTIYF
TRBD1 | TRBJ2-7 | TRBV7-2 | - | TGTGCCAGCAGTGACAGGGCCTACGAGCAGTACTTC | CASSDRAYEQYF
- | TRBJ2-1 | TRBV6-5 | - | TGTGCCAGCAGTTACTCGTGGGAGGCCAACAATGAGCAGTTCTTC | CASSYSWEANNEQFF
- | TRBJ1-1 | TRBV6-1 | - | TGTGCCAGCAACCAGGGCACTGAAGCTTTCTTT | CASNQGTEAFF
TRBD2 | TRBJ2-3 | TRBV6-2/TRBV6-3 | - | TGTGCCAGCAGTCAGGGGGGGCGACTCCCGGGACTAGCGCGCACAGATACGCAGTATTTT | CASSQGGRLPGLARTDTQYF
- | TRBJ1-5 | TRBV7-6 | once | TGTGCCAGCAGCCGGACAGTACTACAGCCCCAGCATTTT | CASSRTVLQPQHF
- | TRBJ1-1 | TRBV20-1 | - | TGCAGGGCAAACCGCGACAGGTGGAACACTGAAGCTTTCTTT | CRANRDRWNTEAFF
- | TRBJ2-7 | TRBV20-1 | - | TGCAGTGCCGCTTACCCCCAGGCGACCTACGAGCAGTACTTC | CSAAYPQATYEQYF
- | TRBJ2-5 | TRBV20-1 | few | TGCAGTGCTAGAGATCTTGTCTCCGACAGTACCCTCGGAGCTGGTCTGGAGACCCAGTACTTC | CSARDLVSDSTLGAGLETQYF
- | TRBJ1-6 | TRBV5-1 | - | TGCGCCAGCAGCTTCTGGGGGATTAGTAGGTCACCCCTCCACTTT | CASSFWGISRSPLHF
- | TRBJ1-1 | TRBV20-1 | - | TGCAGTGCCCCCGAGGATGGAGCTTTCTTT | CSAPEDGAFF
TRBD2 | TRBJ2-1 | TRBV7-2 | - | TGTGCCAAACGTCCCGTAGGCGGGAGGGGACACAATGAGCAGTTCTTC | CAKRPVGGRGHNEQFF
TRBD2 | TRBJ2-1 | TRBV7-9 | - | TGTGCCAGCAGCTTCCCCGGGACTAGCGGGAGTATGTTCTTC | CASSFPGTSGSMFF
- | TRBJ2-7 | TRBV7-9 | - | TGCGCCAGCAGCTCTTCACCGGGGGAGCAGTACTTC | CASSSSPGEQYF
- | TRBJ2-7 | TRBV11-1 | - | TGTGCCAGCAGCTTAGGGACCTACGAGCAGTACTTC | CASSLGTYEQYF
TRBD2 | TRBJ2-1 | TRBV7-2 | - | TGTGCCAGCAGCTTACTGATGGGAGCGGGAGGCTACAATGAGCAGTTCTTC | CASSLLMGAGGYNEQFF
TRBD2 | TRBJ2-1 | TRBV6-2/TRBV6-3 | - | TGTGCCAGCAGTTATTCCGCACGTAGCGGGAGGTTCGATGAGCAGTTCTTC | CASSYSARSGRFDEQFF
- | TRBJ2-2 | TRBV7-9 | - | TGTGCCAGCACCCCGGGGGATCGGGACACCGGGGAGCTGTTTTTT | CASTPGDRDTGELFF